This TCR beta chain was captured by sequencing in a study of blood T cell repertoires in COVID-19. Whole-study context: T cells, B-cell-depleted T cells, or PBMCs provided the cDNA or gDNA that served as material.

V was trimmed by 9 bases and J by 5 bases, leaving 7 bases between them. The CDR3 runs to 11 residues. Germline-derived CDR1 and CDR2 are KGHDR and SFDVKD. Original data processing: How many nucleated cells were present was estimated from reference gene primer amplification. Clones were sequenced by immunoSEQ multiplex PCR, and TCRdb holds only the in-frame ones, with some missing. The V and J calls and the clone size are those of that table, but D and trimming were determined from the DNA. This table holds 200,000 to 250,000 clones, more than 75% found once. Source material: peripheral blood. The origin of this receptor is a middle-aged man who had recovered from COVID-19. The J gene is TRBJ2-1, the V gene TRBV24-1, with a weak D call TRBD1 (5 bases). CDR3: CATSRDNEQFF. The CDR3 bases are TGTGCCACCTCCAGGGACAATGAGCAGTTCTTC.